One sample yielded the 27 T cell receptor beta chains listed below, sequenced in a study of CD8 T cells in Susac syndrome. A quantity of roughly 0.5 to 1 ug RNA underwent reverse transcription using random hexamers. TCRdb passed the immunoSEQ multiplex PCR reads through MiXCR, listing each CDR3 protein once. The data contain about 200,000 distinct CDR3 sequences, approximately 95% of them singletons. The sample consisted of CD4+ T cells from PBMCs. The receptor set was obtained from a human donor in good health.

As to this clonotype: One end of the junction does not line up with germline, which may come from a read error. V and J are TRBV4-3 and TRBJ1-1, with D uncertain. Germline V gene sequence: CDR1 LGHNA, CDR2 YSLEER. CDR3 length: 13 amino acids. Here the CDR3 DNA reads TGCGCCAGCAGCCAAGGAGGGAACGCTGAAGCTTTCTTT. The encoded protein is CASSQGGNAEAFF.

The chain is built from TRBV4-1 and TRBJ1-2; TRBD1 matches 10 bases. Trimming took 1 base from V and 6 from J; bases not matched to a gene: 5. Germline CDR1 reads MGHRA; CDR2 reads YSYEKL. The CDR3 length is 15 residues. This chain's CDR3 is CASSQAGGTGDGYTF. In nucleotides, the CDR3 is TGCGCCAGCAGCCAAGCCGGCGGGACAGGGGATGGCTACACCTTC.

This chain connects TRBV10-3 to TRBJ2-3; possibly TRBD1 or TRBD2 for D (5 bases each). The CDR3 length is 14 residues. Trimming left V 10 bases short and J 0 bases short, with 14 bases between. CDR1 and CDR2 (germline): ENHRY, SYGVKD. In nucleotides, the CDR3 is TGTGCCACCCAACCTGGGGGTAGCACAGATACGCAGTATTTT. The encoded protein is CATQPGGSTDTQYF.

The V call is TRBV7-3, the J call TRBJ2-1; 10 bases line up with TRBD1. V was pared by 5 bases and J by 7 bases, with 8 bases of the junction left unmatched. The CDR3 contains 15 residues. Germline values: CDR1 SGHTA, CDR2 FQGTGA. This CDR3 is CASSTGTGVTNEQFF. CDR3 DNA: TGTGCCAGCAGCACCGGGACAGGGGTTACGAATGAGCAGTTCTTC.

The rearrangement joins TRBV28 to TRBJ1-2; D gene uncertain. With 5 bases removed from V and 5 bases from J, the gap between germline ends came to 12 bases. Germline V gene sequence: CDR1 MDHEN, CDR2 SYDVKM. The CDR3 has 13 residues. The CDR3 loop is CASSLGILYGYTF. CDR3 bases: TGTGCCAGCAGTCTCGGGATCCTTTATGGCTACACCTTC.

The genes are TRBV29-1 and TRBJ1-1, with D unclear. V was shortened by 4 bases and J by 8 bases, with 11 bases between the two germline ends. This CDR3 region has 11 residues. Germline V gives CDR1 SQVTM, CDR2 ANQGSEA. This CDR3 is CSVAKALEAFF. CDR3 sequence (DNA): TGCAGCGTTGCAAAGGCTCTAGAAGCTTTCTTT.

DNA for the CDR3: TGTGCCAGCGGGCGAAGGTCGACAGTATCCTACGAGCAGTACTTC. Translating gives CASGRRSTVSYEQYF. The rearrangement joins TRBV12-3 or TRBV12-4 to TRBJ2-7; maybe TRBD1 (5 bases). This CDR3 has 15 amino acids. Trimming pared 8 bases from V and 1 base from J, leaving 18 bases between.

This chain uses TRBV3-1 with TRBJ1-1; D may be TRBD1 (5 bases). This CDR3 contains 15 residues. CDR1 is LGHDT and CDR2 is YNNKEL in the germline V gene (reference sequence). The V end lost 4 bases, the J end lost 8 bases, and 20 bases lay between the germline ends. DNA for the CDR3: TGTGCCAGCAGCCGAAGGGGAGGAGGGGACGAAGAAGCTTTCTTT. This sequence encodes CASSRRGGGDEEAFF. Full variable domain (missing parts from reference TRBV3-1 and TRBJ1-1): DTAVSQTPKYLVTQMGNDKSIKCEQNLGHDTMYWYKQDSKKFLKIMFSYNNKELIINETVPNRFSPKSPDKAHLNLHINSLELGDSAVYFCASSRRGGGDEEAFFGQGTRLTVV.

V and J are TRBV9 and TRBJ2-5; no clear D. The CDR3 consists of 12 residues. CDR1 is SGDLS, CDR2 YYNGEE, per germline. V was cut by 0 bases and J by 2 bases, with 2 bases left in between. CDR3 residues: CASSVDQETQYF. The CDR3, as DNA: TGTGCCAGCAGCGTAGATCAAGAGACCCAGTACTTC.

V usage is TRBV2 and J usage is TRBJ1-1, with unresolved D. The CDR3 extends over 11 amino acids. V lost 4 bases and J lost 8, with 8 bases in between. Germline V CDR1 and CDR2: SNHLY, FYNNEI. In DNA, the CDR3 is TGTGCCAGCAGTGGGAGCAGGGAAGCTTTCTTT. Its translation is CASSGSREAFF. Based on the CDR3 plus reference TRBV2 and TRBJ1-1, the full variable domain is EPEVTQTPSHQVTQMGQEVILRCVPISNHLYFYWYRQILGQKVEFLVSFYNNEISEKSEIFDDQFSVERPDGSNFTLKIRSTKLEDSAMYFCASSGSREAFFGQGTRLTVV.

J is TRBJ1-1 and V is TRBV7-2; D gene ambiguous. Deletions cut 5 bases from V and 1 base from J, with 8 bases between. Germline V lookup: CDR1 SGHTA, CDR2 FQGNSA. This CDR3 is 13 amino acids long. DNA of the CDR3: TGTGCCAGCAGCCCCCGACGGAACACTGAAGCTTTCTTT. This translates into CASSPRRNTEAFF.

This rearrangement joins TRBV7-2 to TRBJ2-2; tentatively, D is TRBD1 (6 bases). V gave up 4 bases and J gave up 3 bases, with 9 bases separating them. The CDR3 has 14 residues. The germline gives CDR1 SGHTA, CDR2 FQGNSA. The CDR3 DNA reads TGTGCCAGCAGCTATAGGACAGACACCGGGGAGCTGTTTTTT. This translates into CASSYRTDTGELFF.

This rearrangement joins TRBV24-1 to TRBJ2-5; D remains unclear. Trimming removed 5 bases from V and 5 bases from J, with 11 bases in between. Germline loops: CDR1 KGHDR, CDR2 SFDVKD. The CDR3 loop spans 13 amino acids. CDR3 nucleotide sequence: TGTGCCACCAGTGCCCCAGCCGGGGAGACCCAGTACTTC. This codes for CATSAPAGETQYF.

This sequence joins TRBV20-1 and TRBJ1-1, with D uncertain. V was trimmed by 6 bases and J by 8 bases, leaving 13 bases between them. Per the germline V gene, CDR1 is DFQATT and CDR2 is SNEGSKA (reference sequence). The CDR3 extends over 11 amino acids. The CDR3 spells CSAFGLTEAFF. The CDR3 DNA follows: TGCAGTGCCTTCGGCCTGACCGAAGCTTTCTTT.

For the CDR3, the DNA is TGTGCCTACGGGGGGACCCGCACTGAAGCTTTCTTT. Translation gives CAYGGTRTEAFF. The rearrangement uses TRBV30 and TRBJ1-1; D perhaps matches TRBD1 (5 bases). This CDR3 is 12 amino acids long. The V end was cut by 7 bases, the J end by 4 bases, with 13 bases between. Germline CDR1 GTSNPN, CDR2 SVGIG (reference sequence).

V and J are TRBV10-3 and TRBJ2-3; TRBD1 might be the D (5 bases). This CDR3 has 14 amino acids. The V end was cut by 3 bases, the J end by 2 bases, with 9 bases between. The germline V gene encodes CDR1 ENHRY and CDR2 SYGVKD. The CDR3 region has the DNA TGTGCCATCAGTGATGGCAGGGCCACAGATACGCAGTATTTT. Translating gives CAISDGRATDTQYF.

This chain links TRBV10-3 with TRBJ2-3; D uncertain. CDR3 length equals 13 residues. Germline CDR1 and CDR2: ENHRY and SYGVKD. V was trimmed by 6 bases and J by 4 bases, leaving 11 bases between them. The CDR3 sequence is CAIRPQDPDTQYF. DNA for the CDR3: TGTGCCATCAGACCGCAAGACCCAGATACGCAGTATTTT.

This clonotype appeared once. V is TRBV29-1 and J is TRBJ1-4, with 10 bases fitting TRBD1. This CDR3 region has 13 residues. The V and J ends lost 6 bases and 6 bases, in that order; junction bases with no gene match: 4. From germline, CDR1 is SQVTM and CDR2 ANQGSEA. CDR3 loop: CSVTGTGDEKLFF. The CDR3 region has the DNA TGCAGCGTGACCGGGACAGGGGATGAAAAACTGTTTTTT.

This chain joins TRBV11-2 and TRBJ2-7; D gene ambiguous. Trimming removed 5 bases from V and 2 bases from J, with 13 bases in between. The CDR3 extends over 14 amino acids. Germline V gives CDR1 SGHAT, CDR2 FQNNGV. This CDR3 is CASSPTRFPYEQYV. The CDR3 DNA follows: TGTGCCAGCAGCCCCACACGTTTCCCCTACGAGCAGTACGTC.

The chain carries TRBV25-1 and TRBJ1-6; TRBD1 is a possible D gene (5 bases). Germline V gives CDR1 MGHDK, CDR2 SYGVNS. The CDR3 extends over 12 amino acids. The V end lost 4 bases, the J end lost 13 bases, and 11 bases lay between the germline ends. CDR3 bases: TGTGCCAGCAGTGTGACAGTGGCTCCCCTCCACTTT. It specifies CASSVTVAPLHF.

This clonotype was found once. This chain links TRBV23-1 with TRBJ2-7, with a possible D match to TRBD1 (5 bases). TRBV23-1 is an ORF for which the function is uncertain. This CDR3 is built from 13 residues. Trimming removed 9 bases at V and 3 bases at J, with 15 bases between. As DNA, the CDR3 is TGCGCCAGGTGTGGAAGGGGAATCTACGAGCAGTACTTC. Its protein is CARCGRGIYEQYF.

V is TRBV6-2 or TRBV6-3 and J is TRBJ2-5; D is possibly TRBD2 (5 bases). Germline loops: CDR1 MNHEY, CDR2 SVGEGT. The CDR3 spans 14 residues. V gave up 7 bases and J gave up 5 bases, with 17 bases separating them. The CDR3 loop reads CASIPKRFAETQYF. CDR3 nucleotides: TGTGCCAGCATCCCTAAGCGGTTCGCGGAGACCCAGTACTTC.

The chain links TRBV23-1 to TRBJ2-7; D assignment may be TRBD1 or TRBD2 (5 bases each). TRBV23-1 is assigned to the ORF class and has an uncertain function. V was pared by 5 bases and J by 2 bases, with 16 bases between. This CDR3 has 15 residues. For the CDR3, the DNA is TGCGCCAGCAGTATACGCCGGGACGCAGCCTACGAGCAGTACGTC. Translation gives CASSIRRDAAYEQYV.

The V call is TRBV5-1, the J call TRBJ2-5; 10 nucleotides align to TRBD1. The junction had 17 bases not matched to a gene; V was cut back by 3 bases and J by 0 bases. The germline gives CDR1 SGHRS, CDR2 YFSETQ. This CDR3 contains 20 residues. CDR3 in DNA: TGCGCCAGCAGCTACGACCCCCCGGGACAGGGGTTGGGAAACCAAGAGACCCAGTACTTC. Its protein product is CASSYDPPGQGLGNQETQYF.

V gene TRBV15 combines with J gene TRBJ1-5, with unresolved D. Germline V gene data show CDR1 as LNHNV and CDR2 as YYDKDF (reference sequence). The CDR3 consists of 15 residues. Trimming cost V 3 bases and J 5 bases, with 14 bases left between them. The CDR3 DNA follows: TGTGCCACCAGCAGGGACGGAGAATCCGATCAGCCCCAGCATTTT. Its protein product is CATSRDGESDQPQHF.

The J gene is TRBJ2-7, the V gene TRBV7-6; D is ambiguous. The germline V gene has CDR1 SGHVS and CDR2 FNYEAQ. The CDR3 is 13 amino acids. V dropped 5 bases and J dropped 6 bases, with 14 bases sitting between them. The CDR3 reads CASSPTPTTEQYV. The CDR3 DNA reads TGTGCCAGCAGCCCGACACCGACAACCGAGCAGTACGTC.

The rearrangement uses TRBV12-3 or TRBV12-4 and TRBJ1-1, with 9 bases aligning to TRBD1. The V gene end was trimmed by 6 bases and the J gene end by 1 base; junction bases not matched to a gene: 9. The CDR3 has 16 amino acids. This chain's CDR3 is CASSSSGTGSNTEAFF. As DNA, the CDR3 is TGTGCCAGCAGCTCTTCGGGGACAGGGTCGAACACTGAAGCTTTCTTT.